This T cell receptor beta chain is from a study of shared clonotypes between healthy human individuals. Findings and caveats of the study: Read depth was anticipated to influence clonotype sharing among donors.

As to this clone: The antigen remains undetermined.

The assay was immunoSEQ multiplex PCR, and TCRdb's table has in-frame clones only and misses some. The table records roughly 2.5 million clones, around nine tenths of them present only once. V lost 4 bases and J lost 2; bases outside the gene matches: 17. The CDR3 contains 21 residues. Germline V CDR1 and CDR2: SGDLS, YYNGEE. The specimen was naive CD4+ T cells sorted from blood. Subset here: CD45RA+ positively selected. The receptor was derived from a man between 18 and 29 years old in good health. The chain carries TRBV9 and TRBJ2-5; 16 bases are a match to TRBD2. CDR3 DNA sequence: TGTGCCAGCAGCTCCAGTCCGGGACTAGCGGGAGGGCCACCCTTTCAAGAGACCCAGTACTTC. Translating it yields CASSSSPGLAGGPPFQETQYF. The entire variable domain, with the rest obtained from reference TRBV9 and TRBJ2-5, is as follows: DSGVTQTPKHLITATGQRVTLRCSPRSGDLSVYWYQQSLDQGLQFLIQYYNGEERAKGNILERFSAQQFPDLHSELNLSSLELGDSALYFCASSSSPGLAGGPPFQETQYFGPGTRLLVL.